What follows are 27 T cell receptor beta chains derived from one specimen sequenced in a study of CD4 T cells in relation to SARS-CoV-2 and coronaviruses (dated by TCRdb to the early 2020s). The antigens these receptors bind are not known. The library relied on the immunoSEQ multiplex PCR assay. What TCRdb holds here is the immuneACCESS table cut down to in-frame rearrangements. Part of the clones is not present; checked against another copy, under half of the missing clones reflect an unresolved V gene, and the others are unexplained. The sample table contains some 23,000 clones; only one count was recorded for about 81% of them. Of the sample, more than 9% is held by the ten largest clones. CD4+ T cells from unexposed donors were collected before the COVID-19 pandemic (2011-2018). Following 10 days of culture, the EasySep CD4+ T cell isolation kit was used to isolate CD4+ T cells. Sample: CD4+ T cells from PBMCs, cultured in vitro. The receptors were sampled from a human donor in good health.

The CDR3 is CASSYSTGGPLNTQYF. For the CDR3, the DNA is TGTGCCAGCAGTTATTCTACAGGGGGACCCCTGAATACGCAGTATTTT. This chain joins TRBV6-5 and TRBJ2-3; 8 nucleotides agree with TRBD1. Germline V CDR1 and CDR2: MNHEY, SVGAGI. The V and J ends lost 3 bases and 7 bases, in that order; junction bases with no gene match: 12. The CDR3 consists of 16 residues.

The V and J genes are TRBV2 and TRBJ1-4, with 8 bases matching TRBD1. The V and J ends lost 6 bases and 0 bases, in that order; junction bases with no gene match: 3. This CDR3 has 15 amino acids. Germline CDR1 is SNHLY and CDR2 is FYNNEI. The CDR3 here is CASRAQGATNEKLFF. The CDR3 DNA follows: TGTGCCAGCAGAGCACAGGGGGCAACTAATGAAAAACTGTTTTTT. The whole variable domain, filled in from reference TRBV2 and TRBJ1-4, reads EPEVTQTPSHQVTQMGQEVILRCVPISNHLYFYWYRQILGQKVEFLVSFYNNEISEKSEIFDDQFSVERPDGSNFTLKIRSTKLEDSAMYFCASRAQGATNEKLFFGSGTQLSVL.

The rearrangement links TRBV6-1 to TRBJ1-4, with D maybe TRBD1 (5 bases). V lost 3 bases and J lost 8, with 16 bases in between. This CDR3 has 15 amino acids. Germline assignment: CDR1 MNHNS and CDR2 SASEGT. This CDR3 reads CASSDGGREGEKLFF. CDR3 bases: TGTGCCAGCAGTGACGGCGGCAGGGAAGGGGAAAAACTGTTTTTT.

This clone has a handful of counts. This chain links TRBV28 with TRBJ1-2; 9 bases map to TRBD1. Trimming took 5 bases from V and 5 from J; bases not matched to a gene: 6. Germline CDR1 reads MDHEN; CDR2 reads SYDVKM. The CDR3 has 14 residues. The DNA for the CDR3 is TGTGCCAGCAGTAGAGACAGGGGGTTGTATGGCTACACCTTC. Its protein product is CASSRDRGLYGYTF.

This sequence joins TRBV6-4 and TRBJ2-3; possible D gene TRBD2, 5 bases. Per the germline V gene, CDR1 is MRHNA and CDR2 is SNTAGT. The CDR3 has 13 amino acids. Trimming left V 5 bases short and J 4 bases short, with 10 bases between. The CDR3 loop reads CASSLAEADTQYF. The CDR3 nucleotides are TGTGCCAGCAGTCTAGCCGAGGCAGATACGCAGTATTTT.

The chain joins TRBV28 to TRBJ2-7; D may be TRBD1 or TRBD2 (7 bases each). Germline values: CDR1 MDHEN, CDR2 SYDVKM. The CDR3 totals 15 residues. The V and J ends lost 5 bases and 0 bases respectively, with 14 bases between them. The CDR3 sequence: CASSDGGTASYEQYF. DNA for the CDR3: TGTGCCAGCAGTGACGGGGGGACAGCCTCCTACGAGCAGTACTTC.

The chain couples TRBV9 to TRBJ2-1; TRBD2 is a possible D gene (7 bases). The CDR3 loop spans 17 amino acids. Between the trimmed V and J ends, which lost 3 bases and 4 bases, there was a span of 20 bases. CDR1 SGDLS and CDR2 YYNGEE come from the germline V gene. The DNA for the CDR3 is TGTGCCAGCAGCGAGAGGGGGGGACTTCCGAGTTACAATGAGCAGTTCTTC. Protein: CASSERGGLPSYNEQFF.

The chain employs TRBV7-2 and TRBJ2-7; D unresolved. This CDR3 contains 15 residues. Germline V gene data show CDR1 as SGHTA and CDR2 as FQGNSA. Trimming pared 5 bases from V and 0 bases from J, leaving 14 bases between. The CDR3 sequence: CASSKDRSTSYEQYF. Here the CDR3 DNA reads TGTGCCAGCAGCAAAGACCGATCCACCTCCTACGAGCAGTACTTC.

In DNA, the CDR3 is TGTGCCAGCAGCCCAAGAGGCGGAGACAGCTCCTACAATGAGCAGTTCTTC. Its protein product is CASSPRGGDSSYNEQFF. The chain has TRBV7-3 and TRBJ2-1; maybe TRBD1 (5 bases). The CDR3 runs to 17 residues. CDR1 and CDR2 from the germline V gene are SGHTA and FQGTGA. Trimming removed 5 bases at V and 0 bases at J, with 17 bases between. The full variable domain, completed using reference TRBV7-3 and TRBJ2-1, is GAGVSQTPSNKVTEKGKYVELRCDPISGHTALYWYRQSLGQGPEFLIYFQGTGAADDSGLPNDRFFAVRPEGSVSTLKIQRTERGDSAVYLCASSPRGGDSSYNEQFFGPGTRLTVL.

This chain links TRBV7-9 with TRBJ1-6, with D hard to call. The CDR3 is made up of 16 amino acids. With 1 base removed from V and 4 bases from J, the gap between germline ends came to 11 bases. Germline assignment: CDR1 SEHNR and CDR2 FQNEAQ (reference sequence). This chain's CDR3 is CASSLGGNVYNSPLHF. The CDR3 bases are TGTGCCAGCAGCTTAGGGGGTAACGTGTATAATTCACCCCTCCACTTT.

The chain is built from TRBV29-1 and TRBJ2-1; tentative D call: TRBD2 (5 bases). Germline CDR1 reads SQVTM; CDR2 reads ANQGSEA. V gave up 5 bases and J gave up 9 bases, with 23 bases separating them. This CDR3 region has 15 residues. The DNA for the CDR3 is TGCAGCGTTTTTGTCGGGGTAGGATTGGTTGGTGAGCAGTTCTTC. Its translation: CSVFVGVGLVGEQFF.

This sequence joins TRBV24-1 and TRBJ1-2, with D uncertain. The CDR3 covers 13 residues. Germline V CDR1 and CDR2: KGHDR, SFDVKD. V dropped 6 bases and J dropped 4 bases, with 11 bases sitting between them. The CDR3 sequence: CATSRAGGYGYTF. The CDR3, as DNA: TGTGCCACCAGTCGTGCGGGAGGCTATGGCTACACCTTC.

The rearrangement uses TRBV18 and TRBJ1-4; D possibly corresponds to TRBD1 (5 bases). The germline CDR1 and CDR2 sequences are KGHSH and LQKENI. The CDR3 spans 14 residues. The germline V and J ends were trimmed by 4 bases and 2 bases, with 8 bases remaining between them. The CDR3 sequence: CASSRGNTNEKLFF. The CDR3 coding sequence is TGTGCCAGCTCACGGGGGAATACTAATGAAAAACTGTTTTTT.

This clone appeared a few times. CDR3 bases: TGTGCCAGCTCGGGGGTAGAGGGCTACACCTTC. This encodes CASSGVEGYTF. The J gene is TRBJ1-2, the V gene TRBV28; perhaps TRBD1 as D (5 bases). This CDR3 is built from 11 residues. The V end lost 8 bases, the J end lost 8 bases, and 12 bases lay between the germline ends. CDR1 is MDHEN and CDR2 is SYDVKM in the germline V gene.

J is TRBJ2-7 and V is TRBV6-5, with D perhaps TRBD2 (6 bases). The V gene's germline CDR1 is MNHEY and CDR2 SVGAGI. V dropped 6 bases and J dropped 0 bases, with 12 bases sitting between them. This CDR3 is 14 amino acids long. In DNA form, the CDR3 reads TGTGCCAGCAGCTCTCGGGGGTACTCCTACGAGCAGTACTTC. Translating gives CASSSRGYSYEQYF.

The chain joins TRBV7-7 to TRBJ2-7; D not resolved. V was pared by 2 bases and J by 0 bases, with 8 bases between. CDR1 is SSHAT and CDR2 is FNYEAQ in the germline V gene (reference sequence). The length of the CDR3 is 14 residues. This CDR3 is CASSLSPSSYEQYF. In DNA, the CDR3 is TGTGCCAGCAGCTTATCCCCAAGCTCCTACGAGCAGTACTTC.

J is TRBJ2-5 and V is TRBV5-6; D perhaps matches TRBD2 (6 bases). CDR3 size: 13 residues. Germline lookup yields CDR1 SGHDT and CDR2 YYEEEE. Deletions cut 6 bases from V and 4 bases from J, with 13 bases between. The CDR3 here is CASIKMGGETQYF. The DNA of the CDR3 is TGTGCCAGCATCAAGATGGGGGGAGAGACCCAGTACTTC.

The chain recombines TRBV15 with TRBJ2-3; no firm D call. Germline assignment: CDR1 LNHNV and CDR2 YYDKDF (reference sequence). Trimming took off 3 bases at V and 4 bases at J, with 8 bases between the two ends. This CDR3 comprises 13 residues. In DNA form, the CDR3 reads TGTGCCACCAGCAGCGGTGGGGCAGATACGCAGTATTTT. It encodes CATSSGGADTQYF.

The rearrangement joins TRBV6-5 to TRBJ2-6; possibly TRBD1 or TRBD2 for D (5 bases each). This CDR3 contains 14 residues. The V end was cut by 5 bases, the J end by 4 bases, with 9 bases between. CDR1 is MNHEY, CDR2 SVGAGI, per germline. The CDR3 spells CASSSGTGANVLTF. CDR3 in DNA: TGTGCCAGCAGTAGTGGGACCGGGGCCAACGTCCTGACTTTC.

This chain uses TRBV14 with TRBJ2-3; possibly TRBD1 for D (6 bases). Trimming pared 2 bases from V and 0 bases from J, leaving 12 bases between. In germline, CDR1 is SGHDN, CDR2 FVKESK. This CDR3 has 16 amino acids. The CDR3 protein is CASSQSGGLSTDTQYF. The CDR3 DNA reads as TGTGCCAGCAGCCAATCTGGGGGCCTCAGCACAGATACGCAGTATTTT.

CDR3 in amino acids: CASKVTGGPDTQYF. In nucleotides, the CDR3 is TGTGCCAGTAAGGTGACAGGGGGCCCAGATACGCAGTATTTT. The gene calls are TRBV19 and TRBJ2-3, with TRBD1 matching over 10 bases. V lost 7 bases and J lost 4; bases outside the gene matches: 5. CDR1 and CDR2 from the germline V gene are LNHDA and SQIVND (reference sequence). CDR3 size: 14 residues. The whole variable domain, remainder taken from reference TRBV19 and TRBJ2-3, is DGGITQSPKYLFRKEGQNVTLSCEQNLNHDAMYWYRQDPGQGLRLIYYSQIVNDFQKGDIAEGYSVSREKKESFPLTVTSAQKNPTAFYLCASKVTGGPDTQYFGPGTRLTVL.

V usage is TRBV7-9 and J usage is TRBJ2-6, with 7 nucleotides matching TRBD2. J lost 4 bases, V lost 1 base, and 7 bases had no gene match. This CDR3 has 17 amino acids. Germline V gene lookup returns CDR1 SEHNR and CDR2 FQNEAQ (reference sequence). CDR3 sequence: CASSLGGRAKGANVLTF. The CDR3 DNA follows: TGTGCCAGCAGCTTAGGTGGGAGGGCCAAGGGGGCCAACGTCCTGACTTTC.

The chain has TRBV21-1 and TRBJ2-7; the tabulated D call, TRBD2, remains unverified against the DNA. TRBV21-1 is a pseudogene segment. CDR3 length: 19 residues. The CDR3, as DNA: TGTGCCAGCAGCAAAGTGTCTAGCGGGCGACGCCGGAGCTCCTACGAGCAGTACTTC. Translation gives CASSKVSSGRRRSSYEQYF.

The V and J genes are TRBV19 and TRBJ2-2; D might be TRBD2 (7 bases). The CDR3 is 16 amino acids. Germline-derived CDR1 and CDR2 are LNHDA and SQIVND (reference sequence). Trimming removed 9 bases from V and 4 bases from J, with 21 bases in between. In DNA, the CDR3 is TGTGCCAGCGCGAGGGGGGGGAGAGGTGGCACCGGGGAGCTGTTTTTT. Amino acids: CASARGGRGGTGELFF.

The gene calls are TRBV7-3 and TRBJ2-1; 11 positions match TRBD2. The CDR3 spans 16 residues. V was pared by 10 bases and J by 0 bases, with 8 bases of the junction left unmatched. The germline V gene has CDR1 SGHTA and CDR2 FQGTGA. The CDR3 DNA is TGTGCCACCGGACTAGCGGGCAGGAGCTCCTACAATGAGCAGTTCTTC. This translates into CATGLAGRSSYNEQFF.

Only a few counts were recorded for this clone. V usage is TRBV9 and J usage is TRBJ2-1; 8 nucleotides match TRBD2. Germline values: CDR1 SGDLS, CDR2 YYNGEE. Trimming took 3 bases from V and 5 from J; bases not matched to a gene: 7. This CDR3 comprises 15 residues. CDR3 sequence (DNA): TGTGCCAGCAGCGGGACTAGCTTCCTCAACAATGAGCAGTTCTTC. Translating it yields CASSGTSFLNNEQFF.

This clone was counted between two and nine times. Within the sample, other DNA sequences also encode this same CDR3. The rearrangement joins TRBV3-1 (or the pseudogene TRBV3-2) to TRBJ1-3; no reliable D call. The CDR3 is 16 amino acids. The germline gives CDR1 LGHDT, CDR2 YNNKEL (reference sequence). Deletions cut 0 bases from V and 0 bases from J, with 9 bases between. The CDR3 spells CASSQDRGYSGNTIYF. For the CDR3, the DNA is TGTGCCAGCAGCCAAGATCGGGGTTACTCTGGAAACACCATATATTTT.